The rows below give T cell receptor beta chains drawn from one sample of a study of blood T cell repertoires in COVID-19. Sequencing used immunoSEQ multiplex PCR; TCRdb keeps in-frame clones, though not all of them. Counted here are approximately 110,000 clones, approximately 83% occurring once; the ten biggest clones make up 0.7% to 0.85%. The sample comprised peripheral blood. These receptors were obtained from a woman in her sixties or seventies with acute or convalescent COVID-19. The conserved cysteine and the conserved F or W are not part of the CDR3 here.

CDR3: ASSSNIAYEQF; J: TRBJ2-1; V: TRBV12-3/TRBV12-4
CDR3: ASRKQGADQPQH; J: TRBJ1-5; V: TRBV6-5
CDR3: AWSPGKDYGYT; J: TRBJ1-2; V: TRBV30
CDR3: ASSTGLSGNTIY; J: TRBJ1-3; V: TRBV19
CDR3: AISESRGTEAF; J: TRBJ1-1; V: TRBV10-3
CDR3: ASSVGTGGNTEAF; J: TRBJ1-1; V: TRBV9
CDR3: ASSLERRSRGDEQY; J: TRBJ2-7; V: TRBV5-1
CDR3: ASSLAVGTGTEAF; J: TRBJ1-1; V: TRBV27
CDR3: ASTSGTYGYT; J: TRBJ1-2; V: TRBV28
CDR3: AAGDRTQPQH; J: TRBJ1-5; V: TRBV19
CDR3: ASSGRHTDTQY; J: TRBJ2-3; V: TRBV2
CDR3: ASRNRAGNTGELF; J: TRBJ2-2; V: TRBV13
CDR3: SLTGLAVSSSYNEQF; J: TRBJ2-1; V: TRBV29-1
CDR3: ASQSRNTGELF; J: TRBJ2-2; V: TRBV2
CDR3: ASSQVNLRSNEQF; J: TRBJ2-1; V: TRBV4-1
CDR3: ASSAQGQYNSPLH; J: TRBJ1-6; V: TRBV7-2
CDR3: ASSSTSGATGELF; J: TRBJ2-2; V: TRBV5-1
CDR3: ACRGGYGYT; J: TRBJ1-2; V: TRBV12-3/TRBV12-4
CDR3: ASSLAGTSGSEQF; J: TRBJ2-1; V: TRBV5-1
CDR3: ASSVTSGRAVRNEQF; J: TRBJ2-1; V: TRBV9
CDR3: ASSLNGAGANVLT; J: TRBJ2-6; V: TRBV7-3
CDR3: ASSDKTAALNTGELF; J: TRBJ2-2; V: TRBV19
CDR3: ASQDRFETEAF; J: TRBJ1-1; V: TRBV6-5
CDR3: AWSELTGPLH; J: TRBJ1-6; V: TRBV30
CDR3: ASSPGLAGAYEQF; J: TRBJ2-1; V: TRBV7-6
CDR3: ASAEGGSYNEQF; J: TRBJ2-1; V: TRBV5-5
CDR3: ASSRRQGLDGYT; J: TRBJ1-2; V: TRBV18
CDR3: ASSELAGGGDTQY; J: TRBJ2-3; V: TRBV2
CDR3: ASSLGGPRTDTQY; J: TRBJ2-3; V: TRBV5-1
CDR3: ASSPGQGRVTEAF; J: TRBJ1-1; V: TRBV5-1
CDR3: ASSLGVDRSKY; J: TRBJ2-7; V: TRBV5-8
CDR3: ASSSPGLEGTNEKLF; J: TRBJ1-4; V: TRBV28
CDR3: ATRRDLSNQPQH; J: TRBJ1-5; V: TRBV6-5
CDR3: ASSVEWANTEAF; J: TRBJ1-1; V: TRBV5-1
CDR3: ASSMGLAGGNEQY; J: TRBJ2-7; V: TRBV7-9
CDR3: ASSLGEVRARGYT; J: TRBJ1-2; V: TRBV5-4
CDR3: ASSTLTGKGEKLF; J: TRBJ1-4; V: TRBV14
CDR3: ASSLMPSDDTQY; J: TRBJ2-3; V: TRBV5-1
CDR3: SASWTGVDTEAF; J: TRBJ1-1; V: TRBV20-1
CDR3: ASSPSLANVLT; J: TRBJ2-6; V: TRBV27
CDR3: ASSPMTGANYGYT; J: TRBJ1-2; V: TRBV5-6
CDR3: ASSSRQAANTGELF; J: TRBJ2-2; V: TRBV7-6
CDR3: ASSFRAGGGETQY; J: TRBJ2-5; V: TRBV11-2
CDR3: ASSLFHTSGLRFRQF; J: TRBJ2-1; V: TRBV11-2
CDR3: ASSPSPGWETQY; J: TRBJ2-5; V: TRBV4-1
CDR3: ASSLTGTNSPLH; J: TRBJ1-6; V: TRBV27
CDR3: ASSLEGTGHEKLF; J: TRBJ1-4; V: TRBV7-9
CDR3: ASSRELTDTQY; J: TRBJ2-3; V: TRBV5-1
CDR3: ASSLGGGNTEAF; J: TRBJ1-1; V: TRBV5-1
CDR3: ASSLASASTDTQY; J: TRBJ2-3; V: TRBV11-2
CDR3: ASSFDSFNEKLF; J: TRBJ1-4; V: TRBV5-1
CDR3: ANAGLGNYNEQF; J: TRBJ2-1; V: TRBV11-2
CDR3: AWGTGLVSYEQY; J: TRBJ2-7; V: TRBV30
CDR3: ASSQGTGARNEQF; J: TRBJ2-1; V: TRBV18
CDR3: ASSPQGRNTDTQY; J: TRBJ2-3; V: TRBV7-3
CDR3: ASSPGVGQPNSPLH; J: TRBJ1-6; V: TRBV5-6